This TCR beta chain was found in a study of CD8 T cells in ankylosing spondylitis. V was clipped by 2 bases and J by 6 bases; unmatched bases: 11. The CDR3 length is 17 residues. Germline values: CDR1 SGDLS, CDR2 YYNGEE. From the 5' RACE reads, TCRdb called clonotypes with MiXCR, one entry per CDR3 protein. The data show roughly 190,000 distinct CDR3 sequences, over 10% seen once. The sample taken for sequencing was blood, either unsorted or a sorted T cell fraction (not recorded which). The sequence derives from a male donor with ankylosing spondylitis or in good health (not recorded which). This chain connects TRBV9 to TRBJ2-3, with 11 bases fitting TRBD2. CDR3 nucleotides: TGTGCCAGCAGCGTTGGGACTAGCGGAACCCTGATGGATACGCAGTATTTT. Translating gives CASSVGTSGTLMDTQYF. Based on the CDR3 plus reference TRBV9 and TRBJ2-3, the full variable domain is DSGVTQTPKHLITATGQRVTLRCSPRSGDLSVYWYQQSLDQGLQFLIQYYNGEERAKGNILERFSAQQFPDLHSELNLSSLELGDSALYFCASSVGTSGTLMDTQYFGPGTRLTVL.